These T cell receptor beta chains were read from a single sample in a study of T cells after posttransplantation cyclophosphamide. This table comes from immunoSEQ multiplex PCR, and its TCRdb copy is limited to in-frame clones, with some not included. The sample lists some 5,000 clones; 61% were seen once. Source material: memory CD8+ T cells sorted from blood. The receptor set was obtained from a woman aged 55-70 years in good health, CMV-negative, and a related stem cell transplant donor. Both conserved end residues are part of each CDR3. A D gene is named only where the DNA matches it firmly. Some rows mark clone size as missing; the rest say once, few, many or name a class of expanded clone.

TRBD2,TRBJ2-5,.,TRBV7-9,CASSPPSGGQETQYF,TGTGCCAGCAGCCCCCCTAGCGGGGGCCAAGAGACCCAGTACTTC
.,TRBJ2-1,.,TRBV11-2,CASSSPPNNEQFF,TGTGCCAGCAGCTCCCCCCCCAACAATGAGCAGTTCTTC
.,TRBJ2-2,once,TRBV4-1,CASSQASTGELFF,TGCGCCAGCAGCCAAGCGTCCACCGGGGAGCTGTTTTTT
.,TRBJ2-3,.,TRBV12-1,CAGPFDTQYF,TGTGCCGGCCCCTTCGATACGCAGTATTTT
.,TRBJ2-3,.,TRBV4-1,CASSPGTLRYIVDTQYF,TGCGCCAGCAGCCCCGGGACTCTCCGGTACATTGTAGATACGCAGTATTTT
.,TRBJ2-4,few,TRBV5-4,CASSFSGWENIQYF,TGTGCCAGCAGCTTCTCGGGGTGGGAGAACATTCAGTACTTC
.,TRBJ1-5,.,TRBV27,CASSLRQGSNQPQHF,TGTGCCAGCAGTTTGCGCCAGGGGAGCAATCAGCCCCAGCATTTT
.,TRBJ2-7,.,TRBV4-1,CASSQPSGWYEQYF,TGCGCCAGCAGCCAACCATCAGGGTGGTACGAGCAGTACTTC
.,TRBJ2-3,.,TRBV28,CASSSPGLESTDTQYF,TGTGCCAGCAGTTCCCCGGGACTCGAGAGCACAGATACGCAGTATTTT
TRBD2,TRBJ2-1,.,TRBV7-6,CASSLMGTRLDEQFF,TGTGCCAGCAGCTTAATGGGGACTAGACTAGATGAGCAGTTCTTC
TRBD2,TRBJ2-3,few,TRBV28,CASTPRLAPGDTQYF,TGTGCCAGCACCCCTAGACTAGCCCCCGGGGATACGCAGTATTTT
.,TRBJ2-7,.,TRBV9,CASSATSTFNEQYF,TGTGCCAGCAGCGCTACTAGCACTTTCAACGAGCAGTACTTC
.,TRBJ2-7,.,TRBV2,CASSEAGTGISYEQYF,TGTGCCAGCAGTGAAGCCGGTACAGGGATCTCCTACGAGCAGTACTTC
TRBD1,TRBJ1-1,.,TRBV28,CASGATGGAEAFF,TGTGCCAGCGGCGCAACAGGGGGCGCCGAAGCTTTCTTT
.,TRBJ2-2,few,TRBV4-1,CASSHGTGELFF,TGCGCCAGCAGCCACGGGACTGGGGAGCTGTTTTTT
TRBD2,TRBJ2-2,few,TRBV6-1,CAISELAGGPNTGELFF,TGTGCCATCAGTGAGTTAGCGGGGGGGCCTAACACCGGGGAGCTGTTTTTT
TRBD1,TRBJ1-4,.,TRBV7-9,CASSQDWDRVGEKLFF,TGCGCCAGCAGCCAAGATTGGGACAGGGTAGGGGAAAAACTGTTTTTT
.,TRBJ2-7,.,TRBV9,CASSPGGDPAYEQYF,TGTGCCAGCAGCCCTGGAGGGGACCCTGCCTACGAGCAGTACTTC
TRBD2,TRBJ2-1,.,TRBV6-5,CASTEPGGDNEQFF,TGTGCCAGCACCGAACCGGGGGGAGACAATGAGCAGTTCTTC
TRBD1,TRBJ2-7,.,TRBV13,CASSTSGTGKHEQYF,TGTGCCAGCAGCACATCCGGGACAGGGAAGCACGAGCAGTACTTC
TRBD2,TRBJ2-3,.,TRBV28,CASSLSPAGVSTDTQYF,TGTGCCAGCAGTTTATCCCCAGCGGGGGTTAGCACAGATACGCAGTATTTT
.,TRBJ1-1,once,TRBV4-2,CASSQNRAGNTEAFF,TGTGCCAGCAGCCAAAACAGGGCCGGGAACACTGAAGCTTTCTTT
TRBD2,TRBJ2-7,.,TRBV4-1,CASSPGLAGGGHEQYF,TGCGCCAGCAGCCCTGGACTAGCGGGAGGAGGACACGAGCAGTACTTC
TRBD2,TRBJ2-7,.,TRBV29-1,CSVVLLAGVEEYEQYF,TGCAGCGTTGTTTTACTAGCGGGGGTGGAGGAGTACGAGCAGTACTTC
.,TRBJ1-1,few,TRBV2,CASSKGFGTEAFF,TGTGCCAGCAGTAAAGGGTTCGGCACTGAAGCTTTCTTT
TRBD2,TRBJ2-7,once,TRBV7-9,CASSPSSGVWGEQYF,TGTGCCAGCAGCCCGTCTAGCGGGGTCTGGGGCGAGCAGTACTTC
.,TRBJ1-3,.,TRBV11-2,CASSLGGSGNTIYF,TGTGCCAGCAGCTTAGGAGGCTCTGGAAACACCATATATTTT
.,TRBJ1-1,.,TRBV9,CASSVGTEGTEAFF,TGTGCCAGCAGCGTAGGGACCGAGGGCACTGAAGCTTTCTTT